The clone carrying this TCR beta chain came up a few times. Its target is not known. The junction departs from the called germline gene at one end, perhaps through a read error. This sample stems from a study of glioma-infiltrating T cells. Overall study findings and caveats: Patients with low tissue-blood divergence carried a signature set of shared blood CDR3 motifs.

The iRepertoire nested amplicon-rescue multiplex PCR amplified TCR alpha and beta CDR3s from RNA. TCRdb reprocessed the multiplex PCR reads with MiXCR, giving one entry per CDR3 protein. The table has a few hundred thousand distinct CDR3 sequences, roughly 41% seen once. Germline CDR1 and CDR2: SGHRS and YFSETQ. The CDR3 has 17 residues. The chain uses TRBV5-1 and TRBJ2-1; possibly TRBD2 for D (6 bases). Sequenced material: glioma tissue, nonneoplastic brain tissue, or PBMCs (not recorded which). The TCR sequence derives from a human donor with low-grade glioma or glioblastoma, undergoing nonglioma brain surgery, or in good health (not recorded which). CDR3 bases: TGCGCCAGCATCTTGACCGCGGGATTGAGCTCCTACAATGAGCAGTTCTTC. This codes for CASILTAGLSSYNEQFF.